This T cell receptor beta chain was captured in a study of cytomegalovirus exposure and HLA in healthy donors. This clone was detected a few times. Its specificity is unknown. Researchers ran the PCR with 60 Vbeta and 13 Jbeta primers. The protocol was immunoSEQ multiplex PCR, while the TCRdb copy is restricted to in-frame clones and leaves out a portion. The table has 55,000 to 65,000 clones, over 75% seen once; the top ten hold approximately 6%. Study-wide points: Researchers left out some V segments, among them TRBV6-2 and TRBV6-3, as indistinguishable. Solely CMV serostatus was available to characterize immune exposure.

The CDR3 spans 14 residues. Germline V gene lookup returns CDR1 SGHDT and CDR2 YYEEEE. V was cut by 0 bases and J by 6 bases, with 11 bases left in between. The donors comprised healthy bone marrow donors. Sample: PBMCs. The chain joins TRBV5-6 to TRBJ2-3; D is unresolved. The receptor was isolated from a male donor in good health and CMV-seronegative. The CDR3 here is CASSLGGSRDTQYF. The CDR3, as DNA: TGTGCCAGCAGCTTGGGTGGGTCGCGGGATACGCAGTATTTT.